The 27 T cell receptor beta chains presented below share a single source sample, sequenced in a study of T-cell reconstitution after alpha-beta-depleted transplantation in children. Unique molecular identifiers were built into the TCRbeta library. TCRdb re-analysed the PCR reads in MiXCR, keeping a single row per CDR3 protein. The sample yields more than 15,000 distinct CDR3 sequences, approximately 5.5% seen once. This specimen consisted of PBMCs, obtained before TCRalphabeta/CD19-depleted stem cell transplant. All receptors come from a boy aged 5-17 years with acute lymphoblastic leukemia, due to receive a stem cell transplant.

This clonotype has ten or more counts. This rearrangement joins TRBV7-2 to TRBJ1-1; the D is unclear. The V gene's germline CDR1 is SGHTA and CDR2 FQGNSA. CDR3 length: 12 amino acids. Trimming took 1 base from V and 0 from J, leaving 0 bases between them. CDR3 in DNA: TGTGCCAGCAGCTTAGTGAACACTGAAGCTTTCTTT. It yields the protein CASSLVNTEAFF.

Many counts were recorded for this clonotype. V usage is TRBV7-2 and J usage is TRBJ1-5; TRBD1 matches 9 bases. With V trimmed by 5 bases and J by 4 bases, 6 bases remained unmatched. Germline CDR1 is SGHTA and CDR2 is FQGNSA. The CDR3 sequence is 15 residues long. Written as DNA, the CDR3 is TGTGCCAGCAGCCAGACCGGGACAGGGAATCAGCCCCAGCATTTT. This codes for CASSQTGTGNQPQHF.

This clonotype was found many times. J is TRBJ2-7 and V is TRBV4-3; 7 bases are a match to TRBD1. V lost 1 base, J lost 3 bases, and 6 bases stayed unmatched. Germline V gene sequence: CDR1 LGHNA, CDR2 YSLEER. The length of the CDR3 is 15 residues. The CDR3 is CASSQGKGQIYEQYF. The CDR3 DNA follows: TGCGCCAGCAGCCAAGGCAAGGGACAGATCTACGAGCAGTACTTC.

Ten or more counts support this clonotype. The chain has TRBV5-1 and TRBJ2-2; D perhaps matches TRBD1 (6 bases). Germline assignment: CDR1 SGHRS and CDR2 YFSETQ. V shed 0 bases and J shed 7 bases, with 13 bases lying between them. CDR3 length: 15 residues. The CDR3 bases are TGCGCCAGCAGCTTGGCCAACAGGGCCTTCGGGGAGCTGTTTTTT. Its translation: CASSLANRAFGELFF.

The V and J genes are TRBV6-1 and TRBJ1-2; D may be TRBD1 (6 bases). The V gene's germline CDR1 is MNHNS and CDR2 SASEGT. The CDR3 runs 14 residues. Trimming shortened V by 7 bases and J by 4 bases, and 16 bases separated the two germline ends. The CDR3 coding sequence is TGTGCCAGCACCATGGCCCGGGGGCCCTATGGCTACACCTTC. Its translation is CASTMARGPYGYTF.

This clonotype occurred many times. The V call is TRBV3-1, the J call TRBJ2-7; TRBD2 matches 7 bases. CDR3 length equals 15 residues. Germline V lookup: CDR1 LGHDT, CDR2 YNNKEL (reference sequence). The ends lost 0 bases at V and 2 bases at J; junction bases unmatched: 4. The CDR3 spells CASSQDPGRAYEQYF. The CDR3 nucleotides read TGTGCCAGCAGCCAAGACCCGGGGAGGGCCTACGAGCAGTACTTC.

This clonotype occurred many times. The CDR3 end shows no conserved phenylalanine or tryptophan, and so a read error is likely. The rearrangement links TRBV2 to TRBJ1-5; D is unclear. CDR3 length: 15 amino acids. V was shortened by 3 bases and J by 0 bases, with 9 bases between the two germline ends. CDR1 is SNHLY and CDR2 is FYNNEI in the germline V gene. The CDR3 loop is CASSDGDYSNQPQHY. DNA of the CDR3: TGTGCCAGCAGTGACGGGGATTATAGCAATCAGCCCCAGCATTAT.

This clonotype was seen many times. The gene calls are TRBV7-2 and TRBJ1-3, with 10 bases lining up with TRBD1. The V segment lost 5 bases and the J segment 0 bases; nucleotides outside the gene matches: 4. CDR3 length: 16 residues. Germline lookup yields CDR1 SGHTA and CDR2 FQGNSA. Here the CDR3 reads CASSGQGGLSGNTIYF. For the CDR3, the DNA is TGTGCCAGCAGCGGACAGGGGGGACTCTCTGGAAACACCATATATTTT.

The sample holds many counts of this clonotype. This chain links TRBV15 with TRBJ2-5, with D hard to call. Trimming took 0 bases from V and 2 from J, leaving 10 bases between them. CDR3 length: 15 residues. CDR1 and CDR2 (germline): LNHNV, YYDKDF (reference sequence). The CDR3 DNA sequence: TGTGCCACCAGCAGAGATAGGTTCAGTCAAGAGACCCAGTACTTC. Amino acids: CATSRDRFSQETQYF.

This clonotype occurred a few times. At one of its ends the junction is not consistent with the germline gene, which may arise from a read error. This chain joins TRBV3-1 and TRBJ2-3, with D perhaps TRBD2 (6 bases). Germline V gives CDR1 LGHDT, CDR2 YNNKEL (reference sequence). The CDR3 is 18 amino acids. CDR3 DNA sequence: TGTGCCTGCAGCAACTTACCCATCGGGACTCCATCGGGAGATACGCAGTATTTT. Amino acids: CACSNLPIGTPSGDTQYF.

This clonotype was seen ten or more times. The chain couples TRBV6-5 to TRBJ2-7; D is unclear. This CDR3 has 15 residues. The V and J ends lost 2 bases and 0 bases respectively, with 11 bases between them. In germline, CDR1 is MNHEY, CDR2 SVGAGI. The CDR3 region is CASSYDHGYSYEQYF. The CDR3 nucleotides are TGTGCCAGCAGTTACGACCATGGGTACTCCTACGAGCAGTACTTC.

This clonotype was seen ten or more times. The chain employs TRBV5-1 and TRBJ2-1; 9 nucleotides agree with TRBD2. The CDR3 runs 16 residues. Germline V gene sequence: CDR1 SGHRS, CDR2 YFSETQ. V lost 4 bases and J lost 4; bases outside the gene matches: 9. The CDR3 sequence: CASSPSLAGTYNEQFF. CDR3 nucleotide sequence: TGCGCCAGCAGCCCCAGTCTAGCGGGGACGTACAATGAGCAGTTCTTC. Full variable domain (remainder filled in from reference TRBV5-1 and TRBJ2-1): KAGVTQTPRYLIKTRGQQVTLSCSPISGHRSVSWYQQTPGQGLQFLFEYFSETQRNKGNFPGRFSGRQFSNSRSEMNVSTLELGDSALYLCASSPSLAGTYNEQFFGPGTRLTVL.

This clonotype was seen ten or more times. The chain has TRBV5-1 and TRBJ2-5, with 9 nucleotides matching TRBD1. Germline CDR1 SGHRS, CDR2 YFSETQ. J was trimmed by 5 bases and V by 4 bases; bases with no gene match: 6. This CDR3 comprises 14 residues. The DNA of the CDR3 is TGCGCCAGCAGCCGGACAGGGGCACGGGAGACCCAGTACTTC. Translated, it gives CASSRTGARETQYF.

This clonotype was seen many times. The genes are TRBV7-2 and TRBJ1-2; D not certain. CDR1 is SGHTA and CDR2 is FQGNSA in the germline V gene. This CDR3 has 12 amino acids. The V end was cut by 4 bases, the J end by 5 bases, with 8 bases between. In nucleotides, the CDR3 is TGTGCCAGCAGCTCTACAGTATATGGCTACACCTTC. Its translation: CASSSTVYGYTF.

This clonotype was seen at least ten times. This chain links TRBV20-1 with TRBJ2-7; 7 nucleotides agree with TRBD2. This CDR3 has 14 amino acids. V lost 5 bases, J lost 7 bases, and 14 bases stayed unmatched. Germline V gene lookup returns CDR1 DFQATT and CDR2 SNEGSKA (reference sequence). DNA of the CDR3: TGCAGTGCTCGAAAGGGACTACCTCTTCGGGAGCAGTACTTC. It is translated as CSARKGLPLREQYF.

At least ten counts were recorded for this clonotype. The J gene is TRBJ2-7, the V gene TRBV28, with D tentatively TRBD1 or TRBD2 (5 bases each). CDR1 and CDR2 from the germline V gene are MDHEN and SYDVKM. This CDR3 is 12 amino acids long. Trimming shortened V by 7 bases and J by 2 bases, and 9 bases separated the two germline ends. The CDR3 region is CASMRGTYEQYF. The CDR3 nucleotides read TGTGCCAGCATGAGGGGAACCTACGAGCAGTACTTC. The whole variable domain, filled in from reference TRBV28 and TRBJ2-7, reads DVKVTQSSRYLVKRTGEKVFLECVQDMDHENMFWYRQDPGLGLRLIYFSYDVKMKEKGDIPEGYSVSREKKERFSLILESASTNQTSMYLCASMRGTYEQYFGPGTRLTVT.

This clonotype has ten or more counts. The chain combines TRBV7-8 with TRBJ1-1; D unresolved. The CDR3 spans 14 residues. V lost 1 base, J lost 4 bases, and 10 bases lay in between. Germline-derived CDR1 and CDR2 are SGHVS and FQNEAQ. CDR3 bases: TGTGCCAGCAGCTTAGGTTCGGGCCGCACTGAAGCTTTCTTT. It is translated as CASSLGSGRTEAFF.

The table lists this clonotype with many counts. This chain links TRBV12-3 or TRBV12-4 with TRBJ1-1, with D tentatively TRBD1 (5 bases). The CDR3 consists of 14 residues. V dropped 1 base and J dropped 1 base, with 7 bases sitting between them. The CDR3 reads CASSLDDRNTEAFF. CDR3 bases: TGTGCCAGCAGTTTAGATGACAGGAACACTGAAGCTTTCTTT.

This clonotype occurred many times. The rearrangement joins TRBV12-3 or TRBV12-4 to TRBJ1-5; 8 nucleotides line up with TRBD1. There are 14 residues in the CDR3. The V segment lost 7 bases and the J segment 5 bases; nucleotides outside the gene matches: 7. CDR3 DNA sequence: TGTGCCAGCACCCCGGCAGGGGGCCATCAGCCCCAGCATTTT. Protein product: CASTPAGGHQPQHF.

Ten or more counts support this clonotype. The CDR3 here is CASSSLEGGGINYGYTF. The CDR3 DNA reads TGTGCCAGCAGCTCCCTGGAGGGGGGGGGGATAAACTATGGCTACACCTTC. This chain connects TRBV7-2 to TRBJ1-2, with a possible D match to TRBD1 (6 bases). The CDR3 length is 17 residues. The germline gives CDR1 SGHTA, CDR2 FQGNSA. V lost 4 bases, J lost 2 bases, and 20 bases lay in between.

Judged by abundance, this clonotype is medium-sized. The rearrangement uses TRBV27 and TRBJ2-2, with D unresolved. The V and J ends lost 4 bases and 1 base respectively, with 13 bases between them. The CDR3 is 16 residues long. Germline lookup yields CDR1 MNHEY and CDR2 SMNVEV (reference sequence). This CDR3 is CASSWIVSWNTGELFF. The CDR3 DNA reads TGTGCCAGCAGTTGGATCGTTTCTTGGAACACCGGGGAGCTGTTTTTT.

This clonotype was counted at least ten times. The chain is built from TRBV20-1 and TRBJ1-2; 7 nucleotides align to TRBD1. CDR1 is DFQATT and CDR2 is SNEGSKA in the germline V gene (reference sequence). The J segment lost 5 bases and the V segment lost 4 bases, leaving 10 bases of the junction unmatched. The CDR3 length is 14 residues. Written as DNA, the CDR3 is TGCAGTGCTATGGACAGGAAATCTTCTTATGGCTACACCTTC. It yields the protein CSAMDRKSSYGYTF.

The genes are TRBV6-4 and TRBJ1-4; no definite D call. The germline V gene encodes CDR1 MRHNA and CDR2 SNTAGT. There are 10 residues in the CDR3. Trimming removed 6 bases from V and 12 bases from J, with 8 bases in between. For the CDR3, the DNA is TGTGCCAGCAGGGACGCAGAACTGTTTTTT. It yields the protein CASRDAELFF.

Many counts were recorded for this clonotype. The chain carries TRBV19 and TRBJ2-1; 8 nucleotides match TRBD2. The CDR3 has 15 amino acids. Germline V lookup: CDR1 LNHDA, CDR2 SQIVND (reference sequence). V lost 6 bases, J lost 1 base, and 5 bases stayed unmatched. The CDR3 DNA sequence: TGTGCCAGTAGCCCGGGACTAGGGTCCTACAATGAGCAGTTCTTC. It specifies CASSPGLGSYNEQFF. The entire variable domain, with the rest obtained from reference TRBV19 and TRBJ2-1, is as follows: DGGITQSPKYLFRKEGQNVTLSCEQNLNHDAMYWYRQDPGQGLRLIYYSQIVNDFQKGDIAEGYSVSREKKESFPLTVTSAQKNPTAFYLCASSPGLGSYNEQFFGPGTRLTVL.

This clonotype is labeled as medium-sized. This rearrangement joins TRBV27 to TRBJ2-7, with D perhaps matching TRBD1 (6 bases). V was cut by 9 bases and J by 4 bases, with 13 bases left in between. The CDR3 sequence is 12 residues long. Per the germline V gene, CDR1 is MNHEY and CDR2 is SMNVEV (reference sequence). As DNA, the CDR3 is TGTGCCAGTACAGGGCAGGGGTACGAGCAGTACTTC. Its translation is CASTGQGYEQYF.

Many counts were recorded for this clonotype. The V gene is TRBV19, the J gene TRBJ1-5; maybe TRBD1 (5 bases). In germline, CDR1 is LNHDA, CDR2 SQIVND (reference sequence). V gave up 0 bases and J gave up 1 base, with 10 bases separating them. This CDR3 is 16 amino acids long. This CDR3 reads CASSIDNRQSNQPQHF. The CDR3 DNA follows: TGTGCCAGTAGTATAGACAACAGGCAGAGCAATCAGCCCCAGCATTTT.

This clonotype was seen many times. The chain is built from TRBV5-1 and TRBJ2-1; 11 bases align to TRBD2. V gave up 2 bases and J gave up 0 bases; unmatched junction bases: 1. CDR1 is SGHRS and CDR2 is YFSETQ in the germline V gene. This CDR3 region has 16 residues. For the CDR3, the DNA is TGCGCCAGCAGCTTAACTAGCGGGAGCTCCTACAATGAGCAGTTCTTC. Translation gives CASSLTSGSSYNEQFF.